This TCR beta chain is from a study of blood T cell repertoires in COVID-19. The method was immunoSEQ multiplex PCR; TCRdb's version includes in-frame clones alone and lacks a portion of them. Of 100,000 to 150,000 clones listed, roughly 72% are singletons. The germline CDR1 and CDR2 sequences are MDHEN and SYDVKM. The CDR3 is 15 residues long. V shed 3 bases, J shed 1 base, and the junction held 1 base outside the gene matches. The receptor's source is a man of 80 years or more with COVID-19, enrolled during active disease. The chain carries TRBV28 and TRBJ2-1, with 9 bases identical to TRBD2. Sequencing used peripheral blood. This CDR3 is CASSFLAGSYNEQFF. DNA for the CDR3: TGTGCCAGCAGTTTCCTAGCGGGGTCCTACAATGAGCAGTTCTTC.